This paragraph reports one T cell receptor (beta chain). Its antigen is undetermined. These data originate in a study of vaccination effects on CD4 cells after COVID-19. Across the whole study: Post-vaccine sampling occurred a median 72 days after the second dose.

After expansion with viral peptide pools in the ViraFEST assay, antigen-specific CD4+ T cells were sequenced. The authors isolated CD4+ T cells after around nine days of culture. Either the mRNA-1273 or the BNT162b2 vaccine was given to participants as two doses. Study-level results: Marked clonal contraction was seen late after vaccination (in both infection- and vaccine-induced clones). Healthy vaccinees showed cross-reactivity with common cold coronaviruses in only 1 of 255 vaccine-induced clones.

V was cut by 5 bases and J by 6 bases, with 16 bases left in between. This CDR3 has 14 residues. Per germline, CDR1 MNHNY and CDR2 SVGAGI (reference sequence). The data were produced by immunoSEQ multiplex PCR, yet TCRdb's version contains in-frame clones alone and is incomplete. In the table there are around 16,000 clones, 70% of which are singletons. This sequence was found in a human donor who received a COVID-19 vaccine. The sample was CD4+ T cells from PBMCs cultured with SARS-CoV-2 spike peptides, taken after COVID-19 vaccination. The chain uses TRBV6-6 and TRBJ2-5; D might be TRBD1 (6 bases). This CDR3 reads CASSPRRGEKTQYF. In DNA, the CDR3 is TGTGCCAGCAGTCCCCGCAGGGGTGAAAAGACCCAGTACTTC.